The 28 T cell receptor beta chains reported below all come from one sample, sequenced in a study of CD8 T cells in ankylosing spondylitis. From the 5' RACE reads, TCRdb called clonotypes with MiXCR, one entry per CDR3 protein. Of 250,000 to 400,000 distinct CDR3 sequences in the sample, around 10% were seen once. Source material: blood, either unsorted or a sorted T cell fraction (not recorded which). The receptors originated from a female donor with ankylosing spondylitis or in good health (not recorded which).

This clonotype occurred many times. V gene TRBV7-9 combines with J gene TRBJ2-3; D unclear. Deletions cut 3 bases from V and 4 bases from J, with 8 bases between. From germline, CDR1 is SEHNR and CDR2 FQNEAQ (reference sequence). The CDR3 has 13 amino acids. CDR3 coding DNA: TGTGCCAGCAGCTTCCTTTCCGCAGATACGCAGTATTTT. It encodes CASSFLSADTQYF. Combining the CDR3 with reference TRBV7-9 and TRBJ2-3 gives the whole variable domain DTGVSQNPRHKITKRGQNVTFRCDPISEHNRLYWYRQTLGQGPEFLTYFQNEAQLEKSRLLSDRFSAERPKGSFSTLEIQRTEQGDSAMYLCASSFLSADTQYFGPGTRLTVL.

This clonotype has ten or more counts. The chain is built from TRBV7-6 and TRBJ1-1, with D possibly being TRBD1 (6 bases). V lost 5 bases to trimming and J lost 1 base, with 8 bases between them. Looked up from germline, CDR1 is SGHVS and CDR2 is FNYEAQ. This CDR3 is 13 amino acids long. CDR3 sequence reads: CASSKQGNTEAFF. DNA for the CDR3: TGTGCCAGCAGCAAACAGGGGAACACTGAAGCTTTCTTT. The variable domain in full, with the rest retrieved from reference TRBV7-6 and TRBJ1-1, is GAGVSQSPRYKVTKRGQDVALRCDPISGHVSLYWYRQALGQGPEFLTYFNYEAQQDKSGLPNDRFSAERPEGSISTLTIQRTEQRDSAMYRCASSKQGNTEAFFGQGTRLTVV.

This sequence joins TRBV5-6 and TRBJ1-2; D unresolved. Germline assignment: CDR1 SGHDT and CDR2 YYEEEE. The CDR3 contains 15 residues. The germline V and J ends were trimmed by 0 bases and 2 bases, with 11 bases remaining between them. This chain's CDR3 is CASSLAGGWNYGYTF. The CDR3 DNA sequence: TGTGCCAGCAGCTTGGCCGGAGGGTGGAACTATGGCTACACCTTC. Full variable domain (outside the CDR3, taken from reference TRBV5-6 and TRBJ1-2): DAGVTQSPTHLIKTRGQQVTLRCSPKSGHDTVSWYQQALGQGPQFIFQYYEEEERQRGNFPDRFSGHQFPNYSSELNVNALLLGDSALYLCASSLAGGWNYGYTFGSGTRLTVV.

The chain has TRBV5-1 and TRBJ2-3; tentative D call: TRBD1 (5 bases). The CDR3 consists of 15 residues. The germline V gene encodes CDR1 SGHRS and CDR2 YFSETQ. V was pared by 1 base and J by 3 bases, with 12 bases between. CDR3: CASSLRTRQTDTQYF. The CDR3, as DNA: TGCGCCAGCAGCTTGAGGACCCGACAGACAGATACGCAGTATTTT.

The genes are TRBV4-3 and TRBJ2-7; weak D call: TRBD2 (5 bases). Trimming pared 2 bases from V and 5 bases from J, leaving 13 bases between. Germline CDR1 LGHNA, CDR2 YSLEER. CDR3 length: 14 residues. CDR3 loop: CASSQRAEGHEQYF. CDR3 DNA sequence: TGCGCCAGCAGCCAAAGGGCCGAGGGCCACGAGCAGTACTTC.

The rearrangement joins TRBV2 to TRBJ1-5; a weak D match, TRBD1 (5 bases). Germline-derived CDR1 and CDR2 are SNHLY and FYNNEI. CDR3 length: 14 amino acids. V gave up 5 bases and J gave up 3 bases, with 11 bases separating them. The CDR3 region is CASSTRGTNQPQHF. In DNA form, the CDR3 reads TGTGCCAGCAGTACGCGCGGGACCAATCAGCCCCAGCATTTT.

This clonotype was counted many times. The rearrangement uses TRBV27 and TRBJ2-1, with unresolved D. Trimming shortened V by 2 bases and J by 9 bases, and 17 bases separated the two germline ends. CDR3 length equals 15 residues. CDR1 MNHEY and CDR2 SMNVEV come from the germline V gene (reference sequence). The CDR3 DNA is TGTGCCAGCAGTTTAATCTCGGGTCCCCTTGGTGAGCAGTTCTTC. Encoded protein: CASSLISGPLGEQFF.

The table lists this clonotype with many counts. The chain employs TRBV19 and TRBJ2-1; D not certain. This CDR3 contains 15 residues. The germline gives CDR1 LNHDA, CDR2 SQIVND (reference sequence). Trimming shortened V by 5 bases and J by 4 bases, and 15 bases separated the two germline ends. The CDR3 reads CASSAVGRRYNEQFF. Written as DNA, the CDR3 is TGTGCCAGTAGTGCCGTTGGACGGAGATACAATGAGCAGTTCTTC.

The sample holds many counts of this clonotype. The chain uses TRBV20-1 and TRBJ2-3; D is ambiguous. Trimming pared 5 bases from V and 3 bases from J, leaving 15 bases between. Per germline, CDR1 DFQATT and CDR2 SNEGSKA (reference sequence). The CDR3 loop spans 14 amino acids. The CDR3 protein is CSAVPLLPTDTQYF. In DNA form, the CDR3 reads TGCAGTGCTGTACCCCTCCTCCCTACAGATACGCAGTATTTT.

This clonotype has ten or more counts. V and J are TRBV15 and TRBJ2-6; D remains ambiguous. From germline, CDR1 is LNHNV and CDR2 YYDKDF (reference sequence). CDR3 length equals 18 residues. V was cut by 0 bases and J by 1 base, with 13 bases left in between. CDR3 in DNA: TGTGCCACCAGCAGAGATCCCTGGTGGGGTTCTGGGGCCAACGTCCTGACTTTC. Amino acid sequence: CATSRDPWWGSGANVLTF.

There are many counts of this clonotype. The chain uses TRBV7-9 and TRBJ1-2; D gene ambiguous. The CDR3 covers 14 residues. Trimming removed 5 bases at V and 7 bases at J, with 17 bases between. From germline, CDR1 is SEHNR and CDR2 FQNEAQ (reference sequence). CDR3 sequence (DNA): TGTGCCAGCAGCCGGGCGGTTGTCAGTGGTGGCTACACCTTC. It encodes CASSRAVVSGGYTF.

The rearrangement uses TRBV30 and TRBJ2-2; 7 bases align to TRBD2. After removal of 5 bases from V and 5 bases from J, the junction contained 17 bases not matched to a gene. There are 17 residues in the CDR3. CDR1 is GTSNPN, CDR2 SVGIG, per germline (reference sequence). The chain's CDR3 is CAWAPGYGREGTGELFF. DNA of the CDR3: TGTGCCTGGGCCCCCGGTTATGGCAGGGAGGGAACCGGGGAGCTGTTTTTT.

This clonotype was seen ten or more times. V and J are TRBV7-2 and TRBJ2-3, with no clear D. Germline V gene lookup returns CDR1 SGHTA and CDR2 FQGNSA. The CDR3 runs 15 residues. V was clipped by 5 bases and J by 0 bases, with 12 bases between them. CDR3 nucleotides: TGTGCCAGCAGCGGAGCGCCAGCGAGCACAGATACGCAGTATTTT. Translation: CASSGAPASTDTQYF.

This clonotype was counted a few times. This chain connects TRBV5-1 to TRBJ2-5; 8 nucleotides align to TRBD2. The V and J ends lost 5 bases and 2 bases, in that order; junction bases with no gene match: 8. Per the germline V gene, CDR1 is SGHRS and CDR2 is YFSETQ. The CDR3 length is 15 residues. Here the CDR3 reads CASSHGLATQETQYF. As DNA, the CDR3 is TGCGCCAGCAGTCACGGACTAGCAACTCAAGAGACCCAGTACTTC. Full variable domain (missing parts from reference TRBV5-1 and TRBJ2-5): KAGVTQTPRYLIKTRGQQVTLSCSPISGHRSVSWYQQTPGQGLQFLFEYFSETQRNKGNFPGRFSGRQFSNSRSEMNVSTLELGDSALYLCASSHGLATQETQYFGPGTRLLVL.

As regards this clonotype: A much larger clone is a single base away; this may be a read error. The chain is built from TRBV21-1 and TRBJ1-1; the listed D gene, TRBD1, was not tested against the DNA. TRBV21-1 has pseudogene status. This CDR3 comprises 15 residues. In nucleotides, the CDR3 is TGTGCCAGCAGCAAGATTCCACCAGGGACGACTGAAGCTTTCTTT. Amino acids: CASSKIPPGTTEAFF.

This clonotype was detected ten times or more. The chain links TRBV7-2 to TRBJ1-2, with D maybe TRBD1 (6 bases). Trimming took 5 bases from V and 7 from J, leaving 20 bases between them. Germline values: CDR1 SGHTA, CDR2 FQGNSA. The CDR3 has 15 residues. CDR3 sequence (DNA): TGTGCCAGCAGCCAAGGGGGGGTATCGCTCGGTGGCTACACCTTC. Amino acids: CASSQGGVSLGGYTF.

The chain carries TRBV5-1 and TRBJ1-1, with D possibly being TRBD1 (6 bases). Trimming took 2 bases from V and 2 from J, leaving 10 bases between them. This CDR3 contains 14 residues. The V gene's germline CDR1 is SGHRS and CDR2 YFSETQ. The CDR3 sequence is CASSFEGVNTEAFF. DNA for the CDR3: TGCGCCAGCAGCTTCGAGGGGGTTAACACTGAAGCTTTCTTT.

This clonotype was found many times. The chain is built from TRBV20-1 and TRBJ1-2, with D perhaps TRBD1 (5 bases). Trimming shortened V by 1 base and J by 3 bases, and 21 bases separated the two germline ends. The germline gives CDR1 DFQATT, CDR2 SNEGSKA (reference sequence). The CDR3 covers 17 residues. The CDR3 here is CSARGPYLIGADYGYTF. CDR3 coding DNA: TGCAGTGCTAGAGGGCCCTACCTAATTGGGGCTGACTATGGCTACACCTTC.

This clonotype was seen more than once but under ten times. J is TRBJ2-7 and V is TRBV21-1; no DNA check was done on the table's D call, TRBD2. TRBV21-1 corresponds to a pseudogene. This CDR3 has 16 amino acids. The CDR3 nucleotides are TGTGCCAGCAGCACCCCGGGACTAGCGGGGATCTACGAGCAGTACTTC. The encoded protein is CASSTPGLAGIYEQYF.

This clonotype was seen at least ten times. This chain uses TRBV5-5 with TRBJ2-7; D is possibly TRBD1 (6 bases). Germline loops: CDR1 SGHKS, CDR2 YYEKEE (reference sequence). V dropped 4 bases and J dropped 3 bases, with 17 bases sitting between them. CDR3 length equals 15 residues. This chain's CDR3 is CASSPTQGFYYEQYF. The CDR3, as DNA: TGTGCCAGCAGCCCCACACAGGGTTTTTACTACGAGCAGTACTTC.

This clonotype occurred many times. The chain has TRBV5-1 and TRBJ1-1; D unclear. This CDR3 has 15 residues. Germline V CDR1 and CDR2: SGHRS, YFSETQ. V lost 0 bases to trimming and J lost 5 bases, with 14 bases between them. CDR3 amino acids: CASSLDRAGRTEAFF. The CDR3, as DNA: TGCGCCAGCAGCTTGGATCGGGCGGGTAGGACTGAAGCTTTCTTT.

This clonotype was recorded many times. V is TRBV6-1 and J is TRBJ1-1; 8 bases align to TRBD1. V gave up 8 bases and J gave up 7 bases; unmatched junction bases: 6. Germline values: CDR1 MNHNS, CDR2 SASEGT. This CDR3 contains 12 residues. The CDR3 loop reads CASRTGQGEAFF. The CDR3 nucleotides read TGTGCCAGCCGAACTGGACAGGGTGAAGCTTTCTTT.

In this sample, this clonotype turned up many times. The CDR3: CASRRGFAEYGYTF. In DNA, the CDR3 is TGCGCCAGCAGACGAGGGTTTGCGGAATATGGCTACACCTTC. The chain couples TRBV10-2 to TRBJ1-2; no definite D call. The germline V and J ends were trimmed by 6 bases and 5 bases, with 16 bases remaining between them. This CDR3 region has 14 residues. CDR1 WSHSY and CDR2 SAAADI come from the germline V gene.

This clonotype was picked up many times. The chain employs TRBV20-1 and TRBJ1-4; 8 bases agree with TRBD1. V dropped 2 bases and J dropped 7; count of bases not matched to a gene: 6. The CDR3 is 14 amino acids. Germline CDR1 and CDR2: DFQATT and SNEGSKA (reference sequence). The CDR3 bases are TGCAGTGCTAGAAGGGGACAGGCAGGTGAAAAACTGTTTTTT. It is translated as CSARRGQAGEKLFF.

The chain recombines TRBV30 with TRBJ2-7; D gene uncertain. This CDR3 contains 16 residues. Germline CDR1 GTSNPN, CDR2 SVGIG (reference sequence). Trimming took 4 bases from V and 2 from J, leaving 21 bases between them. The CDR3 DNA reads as TGTGCCTGGATCGGACCGCGTCAGAACAATGCCTACGAGCAGTACTTC. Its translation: CAWIGPRQNNAYEQYF.

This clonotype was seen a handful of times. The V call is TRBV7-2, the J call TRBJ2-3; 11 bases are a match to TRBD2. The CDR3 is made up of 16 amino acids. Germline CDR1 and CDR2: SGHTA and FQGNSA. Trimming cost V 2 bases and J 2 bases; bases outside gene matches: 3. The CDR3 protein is CASSLKGLAATDTQYF. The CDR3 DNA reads TGTGCCAGCAGCTTAAAGGGACTAGCGGCCACAGATACGCAGTATTTT.

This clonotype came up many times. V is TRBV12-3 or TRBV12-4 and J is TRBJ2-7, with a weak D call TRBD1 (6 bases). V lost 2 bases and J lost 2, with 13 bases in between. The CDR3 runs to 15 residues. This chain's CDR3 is CASSLTPGATYEQYF. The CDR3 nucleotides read TGTGCCAGCAGTTTAACTCCAGGGGCTACCTACGAGCAGTACTTC.

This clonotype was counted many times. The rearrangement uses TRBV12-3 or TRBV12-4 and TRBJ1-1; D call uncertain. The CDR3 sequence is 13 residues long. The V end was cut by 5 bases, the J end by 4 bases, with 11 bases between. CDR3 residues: CASSNRLSTEAFF. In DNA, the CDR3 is TGTGCCAGCAGTAACCGACTGAGCACTGAAGCTTTCTTT.